This T cell receptor (beta chain) was sequenced for a study of blood T cell repertoires in COVID-19. Study details: Acute-phase and convalescent COVID-19 samples originated in the United States, Italy and Spain. T cells, B-cell-depleted T cells, or PBMCs provided the cDNA or gDNA that served as material.

Between the trimmed V and J ends, which lost 3 bases and 4 bases, there was a span of 9 bases. In germline, CDR1 is KGHSY, CDR2 FQNENV. This CDR3 is 13 amino acids long. This table comes from immunoSEQ multiplex PCR, and its TCRdb copy is limited to in-frame clones, with some not included. The repertoire holds roughly 410,000 clones, approximately 90% seen once, with under 2% in the top ten. This clonotype originated in a woman aged 40 to 55 with COVID-19, enrolled during active disease. This chain connects TRBV16 to TRBJ1-2; weak D call: TRBD1 (6 bases). The material sequenced was peripheral blood. CDR3 protein: CASSHGQLYGYTF. Here the CDR3 DNA reads TGTGCCAGCAGCCATGGACAGCTCTATGGCTACACCTTC.